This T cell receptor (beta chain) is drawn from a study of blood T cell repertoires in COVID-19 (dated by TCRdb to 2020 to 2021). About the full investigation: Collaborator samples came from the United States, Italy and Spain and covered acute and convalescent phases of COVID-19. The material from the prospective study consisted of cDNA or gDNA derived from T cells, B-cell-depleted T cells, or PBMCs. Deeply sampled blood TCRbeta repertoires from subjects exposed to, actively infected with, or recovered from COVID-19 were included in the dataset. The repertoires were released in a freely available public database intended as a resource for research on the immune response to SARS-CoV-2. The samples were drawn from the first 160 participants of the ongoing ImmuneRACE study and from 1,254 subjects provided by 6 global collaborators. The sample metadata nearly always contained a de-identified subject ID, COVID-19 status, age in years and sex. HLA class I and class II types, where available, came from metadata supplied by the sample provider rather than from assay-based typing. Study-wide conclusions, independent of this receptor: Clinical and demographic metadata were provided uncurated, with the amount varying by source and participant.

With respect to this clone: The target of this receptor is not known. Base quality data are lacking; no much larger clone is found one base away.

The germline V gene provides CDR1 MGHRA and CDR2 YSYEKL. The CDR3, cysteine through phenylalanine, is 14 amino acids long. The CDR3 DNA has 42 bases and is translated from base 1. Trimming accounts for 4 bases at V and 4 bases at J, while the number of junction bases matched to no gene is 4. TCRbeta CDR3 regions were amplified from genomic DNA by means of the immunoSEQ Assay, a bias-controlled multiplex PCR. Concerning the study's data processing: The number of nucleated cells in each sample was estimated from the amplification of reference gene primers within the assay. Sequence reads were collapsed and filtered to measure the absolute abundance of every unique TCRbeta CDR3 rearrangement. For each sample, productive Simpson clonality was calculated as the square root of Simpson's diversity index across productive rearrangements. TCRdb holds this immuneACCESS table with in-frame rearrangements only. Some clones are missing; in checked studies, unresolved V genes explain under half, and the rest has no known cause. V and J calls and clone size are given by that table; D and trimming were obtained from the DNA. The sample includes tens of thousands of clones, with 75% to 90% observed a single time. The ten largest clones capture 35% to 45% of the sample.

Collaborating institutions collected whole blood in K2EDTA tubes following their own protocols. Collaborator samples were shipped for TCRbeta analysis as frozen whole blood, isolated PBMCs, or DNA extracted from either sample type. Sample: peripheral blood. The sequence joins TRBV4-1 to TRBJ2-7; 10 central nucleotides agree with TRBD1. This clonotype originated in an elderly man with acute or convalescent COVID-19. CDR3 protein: CASSPLDRGYEQYF. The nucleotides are TGCGCCAGCAGCCCTCTGGACAGGGGGTACGAGCAGTACTTC.